These 11 T cell receptor beta chains share one sample of origin, sequenced in a study of blood T cell repertoires in COVID-19. Libraries were prepared by immunoSEQ multiplex PCR; TCRdb keeps only in-frame clonotypes and omits some of them. The table lists 200,000 to 250,000 clones, under 90% of them singletons. Material: PBMCs or T cells enriched from blood (not recorded which). These receptors originate from a woman between 55 and 75 years old who had recovered from COVID-19.

The chain links TRBV3-1 (or the pseudogene TRBV3-2) to TRBJ2-5, with D possibly TRBD2 on 5 matching bases. The V gene's germline CDR1 is LGHDT and CDR2 YNNKEL (reference sequence). V dropped 2 bases and J dropped 3 bases, with 10 bases sitting between them. The CDR3 runs to 14 residues. The CDR3 nucleotides are TGTGCCAGCAGCCAATCGAGCGGTAAAGAGACCCAGTACTTC. Amino acids: CASSQSSGKETQYF.

This chain joins TRBV19 and TRBJ2-2; D may be TRBD2 (5 bases). The V and J ends lost 5 bases and 4 bases respectively, with 14 bases between them. The CDR3 runs to 15 residues. Germline assignment: CDR1 LNHDA and CDR2 SQIVND (reference sequence). CDR3 residues: CASSSSARGTGELFF. The CDR3 DNA reads TGTGCCAGTAGTTCATCGGCTCGGGGCACCGGGGAGCTGTTTTTT.

The rearrangement joins TRBV19 to TRBJ2-7, with 7 bases identical to TRBD1. J gave up 7 bases and V 5 bases, and 11 bases lay outside the gene matches. There are 14 residues in the CDR3. Germline assignment: CDR1 LNHDA and CDR2 SQIVND (reference sequence). The CDR3 DNA reads TGTGCCAGTAGTCAACAGGGGTCTGTTGGGGAGCAGTACTTC. It is translated as CASSQQGSVGEQYF.

The rearrangement joins TRBV5-5 to TRBJ2-7, with a possible D match to TRBD1 (6 bases). V was pared by 4 bases and J by 1 base, with 15 bases between. The CDR3 runs to 15 residues. Per the germline V gene, CDR1 is SGHKS and CDR2 is YYEKEE (reference sequence). CDR3 loop: CASSPHGTSSYEQYF. Here the CDR3 DNA reads TGTGCCAGCAGCCCTCACGGGACATCTTCCTACGAGCAGTACTTC.

The gene calls are TRBV10-1 and TRBJ1-1; D remains unclear. Germline values: CDR1 WNHNN, CDR2 SYGVQD (reference sequence). This CDR3 has 13 residues. The V gene lost 8 bases and the J gene lost 1 base, with 11 bases spanning the gap. The CDR3 region is CASSSPGNTEAFF. CDR3 coding DNA: TGCGCCAGCTCATCCCCAGGGAACACTGAAGCTTTCTTT.

V is TRBV10-3 and J is TRBJ1-1; a weak D match, TRBD1 (6 bases). The CDR3 is 13 amino acids. The germline V gene encodes CDR1 ENHRY and CDR2 SYGVKD. The V and J ends lost 8 bases and 3 bases respectively, with 13 bases between them. CDR3 in DNA: TGTGCCATCGCTGACAGGCCTTACACTGAAGCTTTCTTT. Residues: CAIADRPYTEAFF.

This rearrangement joins TRBV3-1 (or the pseudogene TRBV3-2) to TRBJ2-2; 15 bases are a match to TRBD2. The CDR3 is made up of 19 amino acids. CDR1 and CDR2 from the germline V gene are LGHDT and YNNKEL (reference sequence). V was pared by 5 bases and J by 4 bases, with 11 bases of the junction left unmatched. The CDR3 protein is CASSKGALGLAGGTGELFF. CDR3 in DNA: TGTGCCAGCAGCAAGGGGGCGCTGGGACTAGCGGGAGGCACCGGGGAGCTGTTTTTT.

The V call is TRBV2, the J call TRBJ2-6; D ambiguous. The CDR3 length is 16 residues. The V gene lost 7 bases and the J gene lost 0 bases, with 13 bases spanning the gap. CDR1 is SNHLY, CDR2 FYNNEI, per germline. The DNA for the CDR3 is TGTGCCAGCATCCGAGACACAAACTCTGGGGCCAACGTCCTGACTTTC. Encoded protein: CASIRDTNSGANVLTF.

The chain recombines TRBV10-3 with TRBJ2-7; a possible D gene is TRBD2 (6 bases). Germline V gene lookup returns CDR1 ENHRY and CDR2 SYGVKD. The CDR3 runs 15 residues. Deletions cut 0 bases from V and 2 bases from J, with 11 bases between. CDR3 loop: CAISESARETYEQYF. In DNA form, the CDR3 reads TGTGCCATCAGTGAGTCGGCCCGGGAGACCTACGAGCAGTACTTC.

The rearrangement uses TRBV3-1 (or the pseudogene TRBV3-2) and TRBJ1-5; 8 bases are a match to TRBD1. The V and J ends lost 0 bases and 7 bases, in that order; junction bases with no gene match: 8. CDR3 length: 16 amino acids. Germline values: CDR1 LGHDT, CDR2 YNNKEL (reference sequence). The CDR3 spells CASSQDGTGGRQPQHF. CDR3 sequence (DNA): TGTGCCAGCAGCCAAGATGGGACAGGCGGGCGCCAGCCCCAGCATTTT.

CDR3 region: CASSLGPGVEQFF. DNA for the CDR3: TGTGCCAGTAGTCTTGGCCCGGGGGTTGAGCAGTTCTTC. The V and J genes are TRBV19 and TRBJ2-1; D might be TRBD2 (6 bases). There are 13 residues in the CDR3. Germline V gene lookup returns CDR1 LNHDA and CDR2 SQIVND (reference sequence). V lost 5 bases to trimming and J lost 9 bases, with 14 bases between them.